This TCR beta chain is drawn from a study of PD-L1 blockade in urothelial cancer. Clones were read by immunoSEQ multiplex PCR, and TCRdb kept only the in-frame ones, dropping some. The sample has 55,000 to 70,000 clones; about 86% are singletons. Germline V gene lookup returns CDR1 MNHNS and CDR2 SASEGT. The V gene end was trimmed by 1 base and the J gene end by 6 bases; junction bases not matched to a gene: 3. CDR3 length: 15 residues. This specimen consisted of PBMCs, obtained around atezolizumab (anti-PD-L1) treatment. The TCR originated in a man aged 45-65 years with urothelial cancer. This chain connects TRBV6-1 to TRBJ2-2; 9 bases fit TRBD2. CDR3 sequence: CASSEVVAGAGELFF. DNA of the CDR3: TGTGCCAGCAGTGAAGTGGTAGCGGGGGCCGGGGAGCTGTTTTTT.